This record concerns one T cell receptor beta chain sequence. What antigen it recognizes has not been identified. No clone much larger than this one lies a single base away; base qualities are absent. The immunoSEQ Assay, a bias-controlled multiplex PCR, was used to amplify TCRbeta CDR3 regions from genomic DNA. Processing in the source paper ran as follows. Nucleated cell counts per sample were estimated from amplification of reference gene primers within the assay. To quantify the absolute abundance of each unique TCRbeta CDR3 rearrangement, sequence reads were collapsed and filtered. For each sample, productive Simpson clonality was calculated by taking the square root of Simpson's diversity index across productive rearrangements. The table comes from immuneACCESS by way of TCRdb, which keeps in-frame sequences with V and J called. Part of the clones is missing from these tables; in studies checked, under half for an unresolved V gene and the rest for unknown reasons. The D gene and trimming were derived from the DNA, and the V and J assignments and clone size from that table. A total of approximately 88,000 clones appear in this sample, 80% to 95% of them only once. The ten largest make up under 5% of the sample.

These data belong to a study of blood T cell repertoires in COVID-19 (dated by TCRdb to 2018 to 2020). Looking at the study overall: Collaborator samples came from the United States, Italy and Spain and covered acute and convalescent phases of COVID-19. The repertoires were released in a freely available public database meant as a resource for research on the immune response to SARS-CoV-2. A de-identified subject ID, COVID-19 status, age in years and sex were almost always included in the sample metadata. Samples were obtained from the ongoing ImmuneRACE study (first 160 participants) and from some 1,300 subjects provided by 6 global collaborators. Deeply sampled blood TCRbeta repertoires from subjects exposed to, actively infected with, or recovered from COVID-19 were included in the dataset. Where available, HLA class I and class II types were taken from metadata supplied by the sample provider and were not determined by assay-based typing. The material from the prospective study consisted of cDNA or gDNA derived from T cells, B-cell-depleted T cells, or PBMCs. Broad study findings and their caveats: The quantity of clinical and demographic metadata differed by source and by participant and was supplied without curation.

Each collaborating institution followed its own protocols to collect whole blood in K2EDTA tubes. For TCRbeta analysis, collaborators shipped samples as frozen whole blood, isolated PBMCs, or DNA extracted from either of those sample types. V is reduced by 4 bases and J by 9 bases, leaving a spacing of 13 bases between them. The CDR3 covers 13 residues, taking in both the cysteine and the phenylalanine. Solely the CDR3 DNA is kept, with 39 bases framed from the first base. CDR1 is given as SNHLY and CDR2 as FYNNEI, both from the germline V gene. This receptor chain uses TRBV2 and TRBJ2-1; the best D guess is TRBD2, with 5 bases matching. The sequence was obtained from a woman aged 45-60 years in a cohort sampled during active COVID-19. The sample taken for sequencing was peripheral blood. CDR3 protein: CASSAYSVSEQFF. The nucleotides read TGTGCCAGCAGTGCCTATAGCGTGAGTGAGCAGTTCTTC.